This T cell receptor (beta chain) was profiled in a study of prognosis after radiotherapy for stage I lung cancer. Study summary: Adenocarcinomas accounted for the tumors of approximately 11 patients, and squamous cell carcinomas for those of seven. None of the patients had concurrent treatment alongside stereotactic body radiotherapy.

Regarding this clonotype: A far larger clone is a single base away, which makes a read error likely.

The CDR3 has 14 amino acids. Germline V gene data show CDR1 as MNHEY and CDR2 as SVGEGT. CDR3 of TCR beta was amplified from genomic DNA via a two-round multiplex PCR. Amplification in first-round PCR relied on primers specific to each TRBV and TRBJ gene. PCR proceeded to a second round, and that round used universal primers. TCRdb reprocessed the multiplex PCR reads via MiXCR and lists one record per CDR3 protein. This table has 15,000 to 20,000 distinct CDR3 sequences, around 26% appearing once. The material sequenced was PBMCs, taken before or after stereotactic body radiation therapy (not recorded which). This receptor was identified in a donor over 45 with non-small cell lung cancer. The chain has TRBV6-2 or TRBV6-3 and TRBJ2-5, with a tentative D call TRBD2 (5 bases). The end of the DNA is better explained by TRBJ2-1, so the J call may be wrong. The CDR3 region is CASQDGVGSGEQFF. DNA for the CDR3: TGTGCCAGCCAGGACGGGGTAGGGTCTGGTGAGCAGTTCTTC.